One sample yielded the 22 T cell receptor beta chains listed below, sequenced in a study of CD8+ T cells in alopecia areata. Regarding treatment: oral pan-JAK inhibitor, 5-10 mg twice daily. TCR sequencing used cDNA made by reverse transcription of extracted RNA. TCRdb's table, derived via immunoSEQ multiplex PCR, lists solely in-frame clones and lacks some. Of about 140,000 clones listed, about 85% were seen once; the top ten hold less than 15%. The source was CD8+ T cells sorted from blood, collected at week 4, from a patient treated with tofacitinib. All receptors come from a human donor with alopecia areata.

The chain uses TRBV4-3 and TRBJ2-2; possible D gene TRBD2, 5 bases. The V end lost 1 base, the J end lost 6 bases, and 21 bases lay between the germline ends. CDR1 is LGHNA and CDR2 is YSLEER in the germline V gene. This CDR3 is 18 amino acids long. In nucleotides, the CDR3 is TGCGCCAGCAGCCAAGCCTGGTTAGATAGGGAGATGCCCGGGGAGCTGTTTTTT. Protein: CASSQAWLDREMPGELFF.

V usage is TRBV13 and J usage is TRBJ2-7, with D tentatively TRBD2 (5 bases). The CDR3 totals 15 residues. V was cut by 1 base and J by 3 bases, with 13 bases left in between. Germline loops: CDR1 PRHDT, CDR2 FYEKMQ (reference sequence). CDR3 bases: TGTGCCAGCAGCTTAGCCCCCGGGGAAGTCTACGAGCAGTACTTC. Encoded protein: CASSLAPGEVYEQYF.

The sample holds one count of this clone. V gene TRBV29-1 combines with J gene TRBJ1-2; perhaps TRBD1 as D (5 bases). Germline CDR1 SQVTM, CDR2 ANQGSEA. The CDR3 is 17 residues long. V lost 4 bases, J lost 1 base, and 22 bases lay in between. In nucleotides, the CDR3 is TGCAGCGTTGTTTTTCTGTCAGCAGGGAGCATTAACTATGGCTACACCTTC. This translates into CSVVFLSAGSINYGYTF. Full variable domain (rest looked up from reference TRBV29-1 and TRBJ1-2): SAVISQKPSRDICQRGTSLTIQCQVDSQVTMMFWYRQQPGQSLTLIATANQGSEATYESGFVIDKFPISRPNLTFSTLTVSNMSPEDSSIYLCSVVFLSAGSINYGYTFGSGTRLTVV.

V gene TRBV29-1 combines with J gene TRBJ1-3, with a possible D match to TRBD1 (6 bases). The CDR3 loop spans 13 amino acids. Trimming removed 7 bases from V and 2 bases from J, with 12 bases in between. Germline V gene lookup returns CDR1 SQVTM and CDR2 ANQGSEA. The chain's CDR3 is CSARGSAGNTIYF. In DNA, the CDR3 is TGCAGCGCCAGGGGCTCAGCTGGAAACACCATATATTTT.

V and J are TRBV29-1 and TRBJ2-1, with unresolved D. The CDR3 is 15 amino acids. The V end was cut by 1 base, the J end by 2 bases, with 12 bases between. Germline CDR1 SQVTM, CDR2 ANQGSEA. In DNA, the CDR3 is TGCAGCGTTGAAGTCGTTTTCCGAACCTACAATGAGCAGTTCTTC. Its protein product is CSVEVVFRTYNEQFF.

This chain links TRBV4-1 with TRBJ2-1; perhaps TRBD1 as D (6 bases). Germline CDR1 MGHRA, CDR2 YSYEKL. This CDR3 spans 14 amino acids. The germline V and J ends were trimmed by 2 bases and 8 bases, with 13 bases remaining between them. The CDR3 loop is CASSQIQGEDEQFF. CDR3 sequence (DNA): TGCGCCAGCAGCCAAATACAGGGAGAGGATGAGCAGTTCTTC.

The chain couples TRBV27 to TRBJ2-7, with 9 bases lining up with TRBD1. The CDR3 runs to 15 residues. Looked up from germline, CDR1 is MNHEY and CDR2 is SMNVEV (reference sequence). Trimming cost V 5 bases and J 3 bases; bases outside gene matches: 8. The CDR3 here is CASSLGGTGYYEQYF. As DNA, the CDR3 is TGTGCCAGCAGTCTAGGAGGGACAGGGTACTACGAGCAGTACTTC.

CDR3 in DNA: TGTGCCTGGAGTGGGGACAGCTATGAAGCTTTCTTT. Its translation is CAWSGDSYEAFF. The chain joins TRBV30 to TRBJ1-1; 7 bases match TRBD1. The CDR3 is 12 amino acids. V dropped 1 base and J dropped 7; count of bases not matched to a gene: 3. Germline-derived CDR1 and CDR2 are GTSNPN and SVGIG (reference sequence).

V usage is TRBV7-9 and J usage is TRBJ2-7; no definite D call. The V end was cut by 5 bases, the J end by 3 bases, with 5 bases between. This CDR3 has 11 residues. Germline CDR1 is SEHNR and CDR2 is FQNEAQ (reference sequence). Here the CDR3 reads CASSPYYEQYF. The DNA of the CDR3 is TGTGCCAGCAGCCCCTACTACGAGCAGTACTTC.

The V and J genes are TRBV10-1 and TRBJ2-2; D not resolved. CDR1 is WNHNN and CDR2 is SYGVQD in the germline V gene (reference sequence). Deletions cut 2 bases from V and 3 bases from J, with 4 bases between. The CDR3 is made up of 13 amino acids. This CDR3 is CASSEAYTGELFF. The CDR3 DNA reads TGCGCCAGCAGTGAGGCATACACCGGGGAGCTGTTTTTT.

The chain carries TRBV5-1 and TRBJ2-1; unclear D gene. V was shortened by 3 bases and J by 0 bases, with 10 bases between the two germline ends. This CDR3 region has 15 residues. Germline CDR1 SGHRS, CDR2 YFSETQ. The CDR3 sequence: CASSSRVPSYNEQFF. The CDR3, as DNA: TGCGCCAGCAGCTCCCGGGTCCCCTCCTACAATGAGCAGTTCTTC.

This chain connects TRBV29-1 to TRBJ2-7; TRBD1 is a possible D gene (6 bases). Germline CDR1 and CDR2: SQVTM and ANQGSEA. The CDR3 is made up of 14 amino acids. V was shortened by 1 base and J by 2 bases, with 12 bases between the two germline ends. CDR3 in DNA: TGCAGCGTTGAAGCTAGGGACACTGCCTACGAGCAGTACTTC. This sequence encodes CSVEARDTAYEQYF.

This chain links TRBV9 with TRBJ2-5; D is unclear. Germline V gene lookup returns CDR1 SGDLS and CDR2 YYNGEE. This CDR3 has 8 residues. V lost 10 bases and J lost 4, with 2 bases in between. CDR3 region: CAAETQYF. The CDR3 bases are TGTGCCGCAGAGACCCAGTACTTC.

V is TRBV21-1 and J is TRBJ2-7. TRBV21-1 is designated a pseudogene. The length of the CDR3 is 14 residues. The CDR3 loop is CASSKKTTQRRQYF. The CDR3 DNA reads TGTGCCAGCAGCAAAAAAACGACGCAACGTAGACAGTACTTC.

V is TRBV5-4 and J is TRBJ2-1; TRBD2 aligns across 8 bases. The J segment lost 1 base and the V segment lost 0 bases, leaving 6 bases of the junction unmatched. Germline CDR1 and CDR2: SGHNT and YYREEE (reference sequence). CDR3 length equals 17 residues. This CDR3 is CASSLDQRGSSYNEQFF. In DNA, the CDR3 is TGTGCCAGCAGCTTGGATCAGCGGGGGAGTTCCTACAATGAGCAGTTCTTC.

About this clone itself: The sample has other DNA sequences that encode this CDR3 too. CDR3 amino acids: CASSWVTSGSLYEQYF. Here the CDR3 DNA reads TGTGCCAGCAGCTGGGTGACTAGCGGGAGTTTGTACGAGCAGTACTTC. The chain recombines TRBV11-2 with TRBJ2-7, with TRBD2 identical over 12 bases. The germline CDR1 and CDR2 sequences are SGHAT and FQNNGV. The V segment lost 4 bases and the J segment 4 bases; nucleotides outside the gene matches: 8. The CDR3 runs to 16 residues.

This clone was recorded a few times. The CDR3 is CASSDYSANTGELFF. CDR3 bases: TGTGCCAGCAGCGATTACAGTGCGAACACCGGGGAGCTGTTTTTT. The chain recombines TRBV7-9 with TRBJ2-2; the D is unclear. The V end lost 5 bases, the J end lost 0 bases, and 10 bases lay between the germline ends. Looked up from germline, CDR1 is SEHNR and CDR2 is FQNEAQ (reference sequence). This CDR3 region has 15 residues.

The CDR3 sequence is CASSLRTGLSYEQYF. CDR3 nucleotides: TGTGCCAGCAGTTTAAGGACAGGGCTATCCTACGAGCAGTACTTC. The chain uses TRBV27 and TRBJ2-7, with TRBD1 matching over 8 bases. Germline V gene sequence: CDR1 MNHEY, CDR2 SMNVEV (reference sequence). The CDR3 covers 15 residues. Trimming at V came to 2 bases and at J to 1 base, leaving 4 bases not matched to a gene.

The J gene is TRBJ2-7, the V gene TRBV7-6, with TRBD2 identical over 10 bases. This CDR3 has 14 residues. Trimming cost V 8 bases and J 7 bases; bases outside gene matches: 11. CDR1 is SGHVS, CDR2 FNYEAQ, per germline. The CDR3 here is CASRASGRAKEQYF. CDR3 sequence (DNA): TGTGCCAGCCGGGCTAGCGGGAGAGCAAAAGAGCAGTACTTC.

The V and J genes are TRBV4-1 and TRBJ2-2; 7 bases align to TRBD1. The CDR3 consists of 15 residues. V gave up 2 bases and J gave up 5 bases; unmatched junction bases: 5. The germline V gene encodes CDR1 MGHRA and CDR2 YSYEKL. CDR3 sequence reads: CASSQHRGQTGELFF. The CDR3 DNA sequence: TGCGCCAGCAGCCAACACAGGGGTCAGACCGGGGAGCTGTTTTTT.

The chain combines TRBV11-2 with TRBJ2-3, with 8 bases matching TRBD1. Trimming at V came to 5 bases and at J to 3 bases, leaving 13 bases not matched to a gene. The germline V gene encodes CDR1 SGHAT and CDR2 FQNNGV. The CDR3 contains 17 residues. CDR3 residues: CASSDRDRHVWTDTQYF. CDR3 in DNA: TGTGCCAGCAGCGACCGGGACAGGCATGTGTGGACAGATACGCAGTATTTT.

The gene calls are TRBV27 and TRBJ2-2; D ambiguous. Between the trimmed V and J ends, which lost 1 base and 3 bases, there was a span of 6 bases. This CDR3 has 14 amino acids. Per the germline V gene, CDR1 is MNHEY and CDR2 is SMNVEV (reference sequence). This CDR3 reads CASSLLVYTGELFF. The CDR3 DNA reads as TGTGCCAGCAGTTTATTAGTCTACACCGGGGAGCTGTTTTTT.